The rows below give T cell receptor beta chains drawn from one sample of a study of response to subunit inactivated influenza vaccine. TCRdb fed the RT-PCR reads into MiXCR, producing one record per CDR3 protein. Here the sample spans 490,000 or so distinct CDR3 sequences, under 9% being singletons. Sequences were derived from PBMCs from blood, sampled around 25 months after vaccination. These receptor sequences come from a man between 50 and 69 years old who received an inactivated influenza vaccine. CDR3s include the opening cysteine and the closing phenylalanine or tryptophan. D genes are given only for firm matches. Rows give clone size only sometimes, using once, few, many, or a class for an expanded clone.

CDR3	DNA	D	J	V	size
CATRSGGEKTQYF	TGTGCCACCCGGTCCGGGGGGGAAAAGACCCAGTACTTC	TRBD2	TRBJ2-5	TRBV15	many
CADYYSTDTQYF	TGTGCCGATTATTACAGCACAGATACGCAGTATTTT	NA	TRBJ2-3	TRBV12-3/TRBV12-4	many
CASSDPWTSVNEQFF	TGTGCCAGCAGTGATCCCTGGACTAGCGTCAATGAGCAGTTCTTC	TRBD2	TRBJ2-1	TRBV2	few
CASSRGLANTEAFF	TGTGCCAGCAGCCGGGGACTAGCGAACACTGAAGCCTTCTTT	NA	TRBJ1-1	TRBV7-9	few
CASRTGTGNEQYF	TGTGCCAGCAGAACCGGGACAGGGAACGAGCAGTACTTC	TRBD1	TRBJ2-7	TRBV12-3/TRBV12-4	few
CAISPPGGAADTQYF	TGTGCCATCAGCCCCCCCGGGGGGGCGGCAGATACGCAGTATTTT	TRBD2	TRBJ2-3	TRBV10-3	many
CASSKQDLSNEQFF	TGTGCCAGCAGTAAACAGGATCTTAGCAATGAGCAGTTCTTC	NA	TRBJ2-1	TRBV12-3/TRBV12-4	NA
CSASDASGRRGEQYF	TGCAGTGCTAGTGACGCTAGCGGGAGGCGCGGCGAGCAGTACTTC	TRBD2	TRBJ2-7	TRBV20-1	NA
CASSTSGGVTYNEQFF	TGTGCCAGCAGTACTTCCGGGGGAGTCACCTACAATGAGCAGTTCTTC	NA	TRBJ2-1	TRBV6-2/TRBV6-3	few
CASSLESVIAGYSYNEQFF	TGTGCCAGCAGCTTAGAATCTGTAATAGCGGGCTACTCCTACAATGAGCAGTTCTTC	TRBD2	TRBJ2-1	TRBV7-8	few
CASSWTGVGNQPQHF	TGTGCCAGCAGTTGGACAGGGGTTGGTAATCAGCCCCAGCATTTT	TRBD1	TRBJ1-5	TRBV2	NA
CASKQGIRDEQYF	TGTGCCAGCAAACAGGGTATTAGGGACGAGCAGTACTTC	NA	TRBJ2-7	TRBV28	NA
CSARNLTGWLGTQYF	TGCAGTGCTAGAAATCTTACAGGGTGGCTCGGTACGCAGTATTTT	NA	TRBJ2-3	TRBV20-1	NA
CASSIGTGRFTEAFF	TGCGCCAGCAGCATCGGGACAGGGCGGTTTACTGAAGCTTTCTTT	TRBD1	TRBJ1-1	TRBV5-1	many
CASSFIAESTYEQYF	TGTGCCAGCAGTTTTATAGCGGAATCTACCTACGAGCAGTACTTC	NA	TRBJ2-7	TRBV12-3/TRBV12-4	few
CSVVGIGRDEQFF	TGCAGCGTTGTGGGGATAGGGCGCGATGAGCAGTTCTTC	NA	TRBJ2-1	TRBV29-1	NA
CASSTGGRAIGGEQYF	TGCGCCAGCAGTACTGGCGGGAGGGCGATAGGGGGGGAGCAGTACTTC	TRBD2	TRBJ2-7	TRBV5-1	NA
CASSLFGAGVRGDYNEQFF	TGTGCCAGCAGCTTATTTGGGGCGGGAGTGAGGGGAGACTACAATGAGCAGTTCTTC	TRBD2	TRBJ2-1	TRBV11-2	few
CSARDAQGGLRTQYF	TGCAGTGCTAGAGATGCGCAAGGCGGCCTTAGGACCCAGTACTTC	NA	TRBJ2-5	TRBV20-1	few
CASSHPGANGYTF	TGTGCCAGCAGCCACCCGGGCGCCAATGGCTACACCTTC	NA	TRBJ1-2	TRBV16	NA
CASSLAQYGYTF	TGTGCCAGCAGCTTGGCGCAATATGGCTACACCTTC	NA	TRBJ1-2	TRBV7-4	NA
CASSNWTSGGHTDTQYF	TGTGCCAGCAGTAACTGGACTAGCGGGGGGCACACAGATACGCAGTATTTT	TRBD2	TRBJ2-3	TRBV12-3/TRBV12-4	few
CASNPGGGGLGYTF	TGTGCCAGCAACCCCGGGGGGGGCGGCCTCGGCTACACCTTC	NA	TRBJ1-2	TRBV6-1	few
CASSAGTGWSEQYF	TGCGCCAGCAGCGCCGGGACAGGGTGGTCCGAGCAGTACTTC	TRBD1	TRBJ2-7	TRBV5-1	few
CASSLDRTFNSPLHF	TGTGCCAGCAGCTTAGACAGGACTTTTAATTCACCCCTCCACTTT	NA	TRBJ1-6	TRBV7-9	NA
CASSFSGGGIAGGRNTQYF	TGTGCCAGCAGTTTTTCAGGCGGCGGTATAGCGGGGGGGCGAAATACGCAGTATTTT	TRBD2	TRBJ2-3	TRBV12-3/TRBV12-4	NA
CASRQGNSYNSPLHF	TGTGCCAGCAGACAGGGAAACTCCTATAATTCACCCCTCCACTTT	NA	TRBJ1-6	TRBV6-1	NA
CASSASLAGGPKGSGANVLTF	TGTGCCAGCAGCGCCTCGCTTGCGGGAGGGCCGAAGGGCTCTGGGGCCAACGTCCTGACTTTC	TRBD2	TRBJ2-6	TRBV11-1	few
CASSLVQGANGELFF	TGCGCCAGCAGCTTGGTGCAGGGGGCCAACGGGGAGCTGTTTTTT	TRBD1	TRBJ2-2	TRBV5-1	few
CATSRDLGRGSEQYF	TGTGCCACCAGCAGAGATCTCGGCAGGGGGTCCGAGCAGTACTTC	TRBD1	TRBJ2-7	TRBV15	many
CASSSARTGVIEQYF	TGTGCCAGCAGTTCCGCCCGGACAGGGGTTATCGAGCAGTACTTC	TRBD1	TRBJ2-7	TRBV6-2/TRBV6-3	NA
CASGWGKLEQFF	TGTGCTAGTGGTTGGGGTAAACTAGAGCAGTTCTTC	NA	TRBJ2-1	TRBV12-5	few
CASSQGLAGSPGPRETQYF	TGCGCCAGCAGCCAGGGACTAGCGGGGTCCCCAGGCCCACGGGAGACCCAGTACTTC	TRBD2	TRBJ2-5	TRBV4-1	few